This T cell receptor beta chain came from a study of human T cells and chemical hapten exposure. Each CDR3 protein is one row after TCRdb ran MiXCR on the RACE reads. The sample has approximately 34,000 distinct CDR3 sequences, around 6.4% seen once. Time point denoted: patch test 1, 2 weeks after DPC sensitization. Treatment reported: therapeutic diphenylcyclopropenone sensitization with weekly scalp DPC. Sequencing started from total RNA isolated from unfractionated whole blood. Donors were 18 to 70-year-old alopecia patients suitable for DPC. Findings and caveats of the study: Expanded TCRs made up significantly more big CDR3 similarity clusters than controls did. Positively correlated with patch test score were the counts of PT1 expanded TCRs. The number of TCRs over 1 in 1000 frequency stayed unchanged after DPC.

In its sample, this clonotype was seen many times. Its antigen is unknown. The source material was whole blood, sampled in connection with sensitization to the hapten diphenylcyclopropenone (DPC). This sequence was found in a woman aged 25 to 39 with alopecia areata. Some clones in this sample may be carry-over from other donors' samples.

Written as DNA, the CDR3 is TGTGCCAGCAGTACAGGGAGGAATGGCTACACCTTC. Translated: CASSTGRNGYTF. V gene TRBV28 combines with J gene TRBJ1-2, with D possibly TRBD1 on 6 matching bases. CDR1 and CDR2 from the germline V gene are MDHEN and SYDVKM. Trimming shortened V by 5 bases and J by 6 bases, and 10 bases separated the two germline ends. The CDR3 extends over 12 amino acids.